This T cell receptor beta chain was observed in a study of long-term antiretroviral therapy in people with HIV. General study results and limits: Clones with expansion before ART led the repertoire at all time points. It was observed that HIV repertoires exhibited narrower CDR3 length ranges than controls.

The CDR3 runs to 16 residues. Germline CDR1 and CDR2: SNHLY and FYNNEI. V was shortened by 2 bases and J by 7 bases, with 15 bases between the two germline ends. Survey-level resolution applied to immunoSEQ assay v3.0. Sequencing targeted about 40,000-55,000 T-cell genomes per sample. The table came from immunoSEQ multiplex PCR; TCRdb's copy has only in-frame clones and leaves some out. The sample includes approximately 27,000 clones, around 90% of them seen just once. This clone was counted a few times. Its cognate antigen is unknown. The material sequenced was unsorted PBMCs, taken around 5 years after starting antiretroviral therapy. The clonotype was recovered from a woman in her thirties or forties with HIV. The chain is built from TRBV2 and TRBJ1-6, with a possible D match to TRBD1 (5 bases). CDR3 DNA: TGTGCCAGCAGTGAACACCCCGACAGAGTAAATTCACCCCTCCACTTT. This gives the protein CASSEHPDRVNSPLHF.